This T cell receptor (beta chain) was captured in a study of blood T cell repertoires in COVID-19. Sequencing was performed with immunoSEQ multiplex PCR; in TCRdb, only in-frame clones are kept and a portion is missing. The sample has 200,000 to 300,000 clones; around 84% are singletons. Germline CDR1 and CDR2: MNHEY and SVGEGT. The CDR3 runs to 19 residues. J was trimmed by 0 bases and V by 2 bases; bases with no gene match: 14. This sequence originates from a woman between 18 and 29 years old with acute or convalescent COVID-19. This rearrangement joins TRBV6-2 or TRBV6-3 to TRBJ2-3, with 7 bases aligning to TRBD2. The material sequenced was peripheral blood. CDR3 nucleotides: TGTGCCAGCAGTTACCCCAAGAAAAAGCGGGATACTAGCACAGATACGCAGTATTTT. Amino acids: CASSYPKKKRDTSTDTQYF.